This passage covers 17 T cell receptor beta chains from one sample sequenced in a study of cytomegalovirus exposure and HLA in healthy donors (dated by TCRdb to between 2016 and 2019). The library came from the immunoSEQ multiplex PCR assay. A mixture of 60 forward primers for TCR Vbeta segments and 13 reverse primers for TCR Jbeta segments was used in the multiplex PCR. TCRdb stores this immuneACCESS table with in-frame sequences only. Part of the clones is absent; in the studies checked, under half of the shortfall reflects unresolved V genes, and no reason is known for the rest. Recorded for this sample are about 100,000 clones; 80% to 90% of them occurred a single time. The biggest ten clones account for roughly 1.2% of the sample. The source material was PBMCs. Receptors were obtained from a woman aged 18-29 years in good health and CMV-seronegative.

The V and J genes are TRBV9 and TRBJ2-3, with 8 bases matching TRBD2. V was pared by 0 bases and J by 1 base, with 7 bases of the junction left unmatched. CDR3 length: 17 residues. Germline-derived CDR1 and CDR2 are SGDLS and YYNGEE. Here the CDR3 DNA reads TGTGCCAGCAGCGTAGCTTACGGGGGGGCGGGCACAGATACGCAGTATTTT. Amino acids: CASSVAYGGAGTDTQYF.

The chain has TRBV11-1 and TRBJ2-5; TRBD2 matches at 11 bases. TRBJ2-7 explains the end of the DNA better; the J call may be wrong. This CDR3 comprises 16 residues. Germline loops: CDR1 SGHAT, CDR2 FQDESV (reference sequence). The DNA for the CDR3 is TGTGCCAGCAGCCGCGGGACTAGCGGTTTCTCCTACGAGCAGTACTTC. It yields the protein CASSRGTSGFSYEQYF.

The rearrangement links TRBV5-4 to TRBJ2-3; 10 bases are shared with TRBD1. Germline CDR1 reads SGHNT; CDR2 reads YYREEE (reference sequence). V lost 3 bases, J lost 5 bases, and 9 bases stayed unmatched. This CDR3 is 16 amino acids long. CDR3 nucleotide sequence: TGTGCCAGCAGCTCTCCGGGACAGGGGTTTCGAGATACGCAGTATTTT. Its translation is CASSSPGQGFRDTQYF. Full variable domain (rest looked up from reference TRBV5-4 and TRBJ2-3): ETGVTQSPTHLIKTRGQQVTLRCSSQSGHNTVSWYQQALGQGPQFIFQYYREEENGRGNFPPRFSGLQFPNYSSELNVNALELDDSALYLCASSSPGQGFRDTQYFGPGTRLTVL.

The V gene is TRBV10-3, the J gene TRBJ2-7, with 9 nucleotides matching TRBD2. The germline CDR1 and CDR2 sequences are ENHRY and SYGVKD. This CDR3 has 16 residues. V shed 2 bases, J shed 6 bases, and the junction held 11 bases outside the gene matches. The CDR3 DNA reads TGTGCCATCAGTGAGGATAGCGGGAGAGACCTCTCCGAGCAGTACTTC. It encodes CAISEDSGRDLSEQYF.

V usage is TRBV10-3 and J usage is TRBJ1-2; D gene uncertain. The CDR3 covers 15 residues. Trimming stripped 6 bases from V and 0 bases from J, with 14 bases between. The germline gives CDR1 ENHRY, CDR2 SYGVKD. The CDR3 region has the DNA TGTGCCATCAGGGGCCGGGAGGCGGCTAACTATGGCTACACCTTC. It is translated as CAIRGREAANYGYTF.

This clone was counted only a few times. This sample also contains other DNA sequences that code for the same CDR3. Here the CDR3 reads CASRRTSGAYEQYF. The CDR3, as DNA: TGTGCCAGCAGAAGGACTAGCGGAGCTTACGAGCAGTACTTC. The chain has TRBV27 and TRBJ2-7; TRBD2 matches at 10 bases. Losses at the gene ends were 6 bases for V and 4 bases for J; bases not matched to a gene: 6. The V gene's germline CDR1 is MNHEY and CDR2 SMNVEV (reference sequence). The CDR3 is 14 residues long.

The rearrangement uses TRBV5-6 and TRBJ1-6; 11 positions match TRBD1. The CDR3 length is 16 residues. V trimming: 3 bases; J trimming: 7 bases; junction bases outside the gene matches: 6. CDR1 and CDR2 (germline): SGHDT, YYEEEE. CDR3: CASSWDRGAVNSPLHF. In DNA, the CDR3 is TGTGCCAGCAGCTGGGACAGGGGGGCGGTCAATTCACCCCTCCACTTT.

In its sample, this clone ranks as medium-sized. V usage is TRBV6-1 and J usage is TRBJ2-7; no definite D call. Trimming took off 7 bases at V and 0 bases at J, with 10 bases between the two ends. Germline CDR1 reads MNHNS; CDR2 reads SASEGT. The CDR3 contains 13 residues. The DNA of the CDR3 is TGTGCCAGCAACAAAGAGGCCTCCTACGAGCAGTACTTC. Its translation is CASNKEASYEQYF.

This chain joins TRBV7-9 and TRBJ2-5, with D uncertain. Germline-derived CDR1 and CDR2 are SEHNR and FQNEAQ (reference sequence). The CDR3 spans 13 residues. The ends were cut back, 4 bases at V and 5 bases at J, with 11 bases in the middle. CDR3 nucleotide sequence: TGTGCCAGCAGCTCCCCCGAGGAGGAGACCCAGTACTTC. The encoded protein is CASSSPEEETQYF.

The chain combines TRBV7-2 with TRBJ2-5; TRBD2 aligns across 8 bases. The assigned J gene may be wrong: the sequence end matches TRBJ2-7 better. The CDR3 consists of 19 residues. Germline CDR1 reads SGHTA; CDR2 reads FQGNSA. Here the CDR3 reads CASSLGRYLGAGDSYEQYF. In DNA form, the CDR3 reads TGTGCCAGCAGCTTAGGCCGATACTTAGGAGCGGGGGACTCCTACGAGCAGTACTTC.

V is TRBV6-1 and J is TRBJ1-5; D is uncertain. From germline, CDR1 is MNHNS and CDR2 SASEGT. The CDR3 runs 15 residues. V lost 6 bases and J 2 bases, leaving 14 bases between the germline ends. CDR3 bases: TGTGCCAGCAGCCTTGGGGAGGAGGGCAATCAGCCCCAGCATTTT. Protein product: CASSLGEEGNQPQHF.

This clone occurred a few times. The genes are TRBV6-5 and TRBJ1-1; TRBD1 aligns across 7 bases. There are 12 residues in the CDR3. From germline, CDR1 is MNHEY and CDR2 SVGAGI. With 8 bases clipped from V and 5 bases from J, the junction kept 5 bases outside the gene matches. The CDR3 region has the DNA TGTGCCAGCCATCGACAGGGAACTGAAGCTTTCTTT. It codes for CASHRQGTEAFF.

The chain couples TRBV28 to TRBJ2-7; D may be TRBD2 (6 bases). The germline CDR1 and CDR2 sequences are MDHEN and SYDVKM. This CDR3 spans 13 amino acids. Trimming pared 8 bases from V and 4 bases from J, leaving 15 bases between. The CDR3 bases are TGTGCCAGCGGCCCCGGGAGCGGGTACGAGCAGTACTTC. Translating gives CASGPGSGYEQYF.

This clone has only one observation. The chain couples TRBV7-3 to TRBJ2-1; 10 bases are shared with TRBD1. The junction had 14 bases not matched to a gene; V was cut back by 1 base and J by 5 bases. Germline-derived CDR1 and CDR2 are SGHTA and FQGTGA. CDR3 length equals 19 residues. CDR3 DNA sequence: TGTGCCAGCAGCTTAAAAGTTCCCGGGACAGGGGTGTGGGACAATGAGCAGTTCTTC. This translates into CASSLKVPGTGVWDNEQFF.

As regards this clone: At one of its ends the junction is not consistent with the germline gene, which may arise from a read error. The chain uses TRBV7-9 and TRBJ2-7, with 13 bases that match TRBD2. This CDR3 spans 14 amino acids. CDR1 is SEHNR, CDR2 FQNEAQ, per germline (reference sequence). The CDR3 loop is CSSSLGLAGSEQYF. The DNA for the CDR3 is TGTTCCAGCAGCCTGGGACTAGCGGGAAGCGAGCAGTACTTC.

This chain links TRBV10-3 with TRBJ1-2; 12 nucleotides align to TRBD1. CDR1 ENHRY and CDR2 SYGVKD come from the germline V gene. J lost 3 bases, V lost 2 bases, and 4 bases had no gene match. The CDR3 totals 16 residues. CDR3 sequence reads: CAISEPGQGADYGYTF. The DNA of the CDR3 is TGTGCCATCAGTGAGCCGGGACAGGGGGCCGACTATGGCTACACCTTC.

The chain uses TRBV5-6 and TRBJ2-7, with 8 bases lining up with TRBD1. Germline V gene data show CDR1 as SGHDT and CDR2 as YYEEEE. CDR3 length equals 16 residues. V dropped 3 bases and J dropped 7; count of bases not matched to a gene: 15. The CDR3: CASSWGDRGPGGEQYF. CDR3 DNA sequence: TGTGCCAGCAGCTGGGGCGACAGGGGCCCCGGCGGGGAGCAGTACTTC.